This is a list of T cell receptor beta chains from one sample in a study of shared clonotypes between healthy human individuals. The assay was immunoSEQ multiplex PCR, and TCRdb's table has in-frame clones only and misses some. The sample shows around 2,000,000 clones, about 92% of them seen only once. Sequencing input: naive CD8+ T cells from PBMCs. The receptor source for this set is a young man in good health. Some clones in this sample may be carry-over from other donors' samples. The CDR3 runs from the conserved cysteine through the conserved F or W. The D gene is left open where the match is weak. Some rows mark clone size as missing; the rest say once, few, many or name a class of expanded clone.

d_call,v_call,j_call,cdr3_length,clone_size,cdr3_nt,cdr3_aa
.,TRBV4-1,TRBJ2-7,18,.,TGCGCCAGCAGCCAAGAGGGGGGGAAAGGGACAACCTCCTACGAGCAGTACTTC,CASSQEGGKGTTSYEQYF
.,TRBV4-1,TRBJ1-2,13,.,TGCGCCAGCAGCCCTACTGGGGTCTATGGCTACACCTTC,CASSPTGVYGYTF
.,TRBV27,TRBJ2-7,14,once,TGTGCCAGCAGTCAGGGGTTAGGCTCCTACGAGCAGTACTTC,CASSQGLGSYEQYF
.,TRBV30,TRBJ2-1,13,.,TGTGCCTGGAGCACCCCGAGGGGATGGGAGCAGTTCTTC,CAWSTPRGWEQFF
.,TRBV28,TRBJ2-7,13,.,TGTGCCAGCAGTTTCCCCCAAGCCTACGAGCAGTACTTC,CASSFPQAYEQYF
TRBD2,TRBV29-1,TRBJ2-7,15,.,TGCAGCGTTGAATTTTCGGGAGGCTTTTCCTACGAGCAGTACTTC,CSVEFSGGFSYEQYF
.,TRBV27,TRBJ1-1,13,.,TGTGCCAGCAGTTTTGGCTCCGGCACTGAAGCTTTCTTT,CASSFGSGTEAFF
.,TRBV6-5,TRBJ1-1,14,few,TGTGCCAGCAGTTACTCGGGGACAACAATTGAAGCTTTCTTT,CASSYSGTTIEAFF
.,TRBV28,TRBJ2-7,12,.,TGTGCCAGCAGTTTTGGTTCCTACGAGCAGTACTTC,CASSFGSYEQYF
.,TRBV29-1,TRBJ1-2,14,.,TGCAGCGTTGAACGGGACCGTTATAACTATGGCTACACCTTC,CSVERDRYNYGYTF
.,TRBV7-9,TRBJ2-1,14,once,TGTGCCAGCAGCCGGGACGAGTCCTACAATGAGCAGTTCTTC,CASSRDESYNEQFF
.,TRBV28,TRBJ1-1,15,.,TGTGCCAGCAGTCCGCATACAGCTATGAACACTGAAGCTTTCTTT,CASSPHTAMNTEAFF
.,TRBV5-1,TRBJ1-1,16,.,TGCGCCAGCAGCTTGGCGGGGGGTTGGATGAACACTGAAGCTTTCTTT,CASSLAGGWMNTEAFF
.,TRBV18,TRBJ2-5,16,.,TGTGCCAGCTCACCAGTTAAGACACCCCGGAGGGAGACCCAGTACTTC,CASSPVKTPRRETQYF
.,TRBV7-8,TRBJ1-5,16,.,TGTGCCAGCAGCTCGGAGGACACCATGAGCAATCAGCCCCAGCATTTT,CASSSEDTMSNQPQHF
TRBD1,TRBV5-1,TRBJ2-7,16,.,TGCGCCAGCAGCTTGTACTCGGGACAGGGTATGTACGAGCAGTACTTC,CASSLYSGQGMYEQYF
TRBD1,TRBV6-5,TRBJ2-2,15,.,TGTGCCAGCAGTCAATACAGGGGGAGCACCGGGGAGCTGTTTTTT,CASSQYRGSTGELFF